This T cell receptor (beta chain) originates from a study of T-cell memory formation after mild COVID-19 (dated by TCRdb to the early 2020s). At the level of the whole study: TCR sequence clusters from the two donors were largely donor specific. T-cell clones expanding and contracting after mild COVID-19 in two donors were tracked by longitudinal TCRalpha and TCRbeta repertoire sequencing. Two young, previously healthy adult volunteers made up the cohort, one male and one female. Paper-wide results and their limitations: SARS-CoV-2 specificity of the second-wave clones peaking on day 37 was not confirmed. Some responding clones were detected in pre-infection memory, which suggested that pre-existing cross-reactive memory T cells had joined the SARS-CoV-2 response. Only a couple of mild cases were covered by the study, and larger cohorts that include severe cases with pre-infection samples were considered necessary. Contracting CD4+ clones were located mainly in the CM and EM memory subsets, whereas CD8+ clones were found to be enriched in EMRA. Clones that contracted from day 15 to 85 showed balanced CD4/CD8 phenotypes, whereas a second wave of clones that expanded from day 15 to 37 leaned towards CD4+.

The listed sequencing device is Illumina NovaSeq 6000. cDNA libraries for TCRalpha and TCRbeta were prepared by 5'RACE using constant-segment primers, with sample barcodes and unique molecular identifiers added. Trizol reagent was used to extract RNA from every sample. The libraries were amplified in two PCR steps, and the second step added a second sample barcode and Illumina TruSeq adapters. Sequencing of the libraries was done on an Illumina NovaSeq, producing 2 x 150 bp paired-end reads. In the source study's methods: The reads were demultiplexed and collapsed into UMI-guided consensus sequences using migec v1.2.7. With mixcr v2.1.11, UMI consensuses were aligned to TRA and TRB V and J templates and assembled into clonotypes. A clonotype was counted as expanded or contracted only when both edgeR and NoisET called the clonotype significant, with the noise models trained on biological replicates. For edgeR calls, the thresholds were a false discovery rate-adjusted p below 0.01 and a log2 fold-change of 1. As an exploratory analysis of dynamics, max-normalized trajectories of the 1000 most abundant clonotypes were examined with PCA combined with hierarchical clustering. The CD4 or CD8 phenotype of responding clones was assigned using the separately sequenced CD4+ and CD8+ repertoires. TCRdb reworked the public reads: Q25 trimming with fastp, MiXCR clone assembly, productive beta chains retained. Each CDR3 protein appears once, grouped with its most common genes and DNA. None of the V and J calls come from the authors' own analysis; TCRdb made them. A total of about 400,000 distinct CDR3 sequences appear in this sample, more than 15% of them only once. The ten largest clones take up about 22% of the sample.

According to the germline V gene, CDR1 reads MNHEY and CDR2 reads SVGEGT. The cysteine opens and the phenylalanine closes a CDR3 of 19 amino acids. Only the CDR3 portion is preserved as DNA: 57 bases, with reading frame beginning at the first base. The germline V end is reduced by 0 bases and the J end by 7 bases; junction bases left unmatched: 12. Ficoll-Paque density gradient centrifugation was the method used to isolate PBMCs. In its sample, this clonotype was seen many times. Its target antigen remains unknown. No base-level quality is on record; no much larger clone is a single base apart. This clonotype was obtained from a man younger than 35 who had mild COVID-19 (a few samples of this study predate the infection). The sample titles of this study are shuffled in the database, so cell type and time point are left out; the donor was told from shared clones. Sample: PBMCs or a T cell subset sorted from them (not recorded which). The receptor chain draws on TRBV6-2 or TRBV6-3 and TRBJ1-6, and 10 bases in between align with TRBD1. The DNA sequence is TGTGCCAGCAGTTACTCGATTACTTCCGGGACAGGGGAAAATTCACCCCTCCACTTT. Its protein is CASSYSITSGTGENSPLHF.